The sequence of this T cell receptor beta chain was determined in a study of vaccination effects on CD4 cells after COVID-19. Study-wide results and caveats: Marked clonal contraction was seen late after vaccination (in both infection- and vaccine-induced clones). Only a single clone (1 of 255 vaccine-induced clones in healthy vaccinees) cross-reacted with common cold coronaviruses.

ViraFEST assay sequencing came after antigen-specific CD4+ T cells were expanded with viral peptide pools. Having been cultured for around ten days, the cells underwent CD4+ T cell isolation. Among the vaccine recipients, none had a prior SARS-CoV-2 infection, and nucleocapsid antibodies were negative. A few million PBMC per well received 9 to 10 IU/ml IL-2 and about 10 ug/ml peptides in culture. Days 3 and 7 saw half the medium replaced with IL-2 medium. Data came from immunoSEQ multiplex PCR; TCRdb stores just in-frame clones and leaves some out. The repertoire includes tens of thousands of clones, about 78% of them detected once, and about 10% sits in the top ten. A note on this clone: Its antigen is not identified.

This receptor was identified in a human donor who received a COVID-19 vaccine. The source was CD4+ T cells from PBMCs cultured with SARS-CoV-2 spike peptides, collected before COVID-19 vaccination.

This chain's CDR3 is CASSMAQGLNTGELFF. The CDR3 DNA follows: TGTGCCAGTAGTATGGCTCAGGGACTGAACACCGGGGAGCTGTTTTTT. The rearrangement links TRBV19 to TRBJ2-2, with D perhaps matching TRBD2 (6 bases). Germline V lookup: CDR1 LNHDA, CDR2 SQIVND (reference sequence). This CDR3 is built from 16 residues. V was cut by 3 bases and J by 1 base, with 12 bases left in between.